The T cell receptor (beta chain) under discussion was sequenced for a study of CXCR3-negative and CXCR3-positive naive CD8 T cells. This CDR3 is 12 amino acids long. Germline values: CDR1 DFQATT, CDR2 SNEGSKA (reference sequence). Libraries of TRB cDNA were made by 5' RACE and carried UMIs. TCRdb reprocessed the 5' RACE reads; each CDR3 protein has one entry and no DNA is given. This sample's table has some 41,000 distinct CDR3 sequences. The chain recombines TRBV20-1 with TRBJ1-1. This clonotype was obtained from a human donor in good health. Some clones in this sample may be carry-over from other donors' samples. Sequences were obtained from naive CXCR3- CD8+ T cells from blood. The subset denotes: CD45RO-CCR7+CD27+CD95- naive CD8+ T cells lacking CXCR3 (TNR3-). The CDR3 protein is CSASSRETEAFF.